This T cell receptor (beta chain) was documented in a study of blood T cell repertoires in COVID-19. Sequenced by immunoSEQ multiplex PCR; TCRdb stores in-frame clones only, minus some. The sample lists 50,000 or so clones, around 84% occurring once. Germline lookup yields CDR1 SGHTA and CDR2 FQGNSA. This CDR3 has 14 residues. Trimming removed 2 bases from V and 3 bases from J, with 10 bases in between. The specimen sequenced was peripheral blood. The chain combines TRBV7-2 with TRBJ1-2, with D maybe TRBD1 (5 bases). The source of this sequence is a man between 65 and 85 years old with acute or convalescent COVID-19. The CDR3 sequence is CASSLLARDYGYTF. DNA of the CDR3: TGTGCCAGCAGCTTACTCGCCAGGGACTATGGCTACACCTTC.